These T cell receptor beta chains were read from a single sample in a study of cytomegalovirus exposure and HLA in healthy donors. Sequencing was performed with immunoSEQ multiplex PCR; in TCRdb, only in-frame clones are kept and a portion is missing. The sample has around 200,000 clones, around 90% seen once. Sequencing was done on a sample of PBMCs. The receptors derive from a young woman in good health and CMV-seronegative. The CDR3 runs from the conserved cysteine through the conserved F or W. D genes are given only for firm matches. Expanded clones get a size class; other rows say once, few or many, or leave the size out.

v_gene,j_gene,abundance,d_gene,CDR3nt,CDR3aa
TRBV4-1,TRBJ2-3,once,-,TGCGCCAGCAGCCAAGCGGTCGTCGGAGTTCTCGATACGCAGTATTTT,CASSQAVVGVLDTQYF
TRBV6-1,TRBJ1-3,-,-,TGTGCCAGCAACGGCCCGGGGATCCCGGCAAACACCATATATTTT,CASNGPGIPANTIYF
TRBV6-6,TRBJ2-1,-,-,TGTGCCAGCAGCGCAGGGGCGGGAGTCAATGAGCAGTTCTTC,CASSAGAGVNEQFF
TRBV28,TRBJ1-1,-,-,TGTGCCAGCATCGACAGAAAGAACACTGAAGCTTTCTTT,CASIDRKNTEAFF
TRBV5-1,TRBJ1-1,-,-,TGCGCCAGCAGCCCCGTGGACAGAGAGAACACTGAAGCTTTCTTT,CASSPVDRENTEAFF
TRBV27,TRBJ1-5,-,-,TGTGCCAGCAGTCTCACCACCGGTCGCAATCAGCCCCAGCATTTT,CASSLTTGRNQPQHF
TRBV2,TRBJ2-2,-,TRBD2,TGTGCCAGCAGTGATACCGGGAGGGCCGTCGGCGGGGAGCTGTTTTTT,CASSDTGRAVGGELFF
TRBV28,TRBJ2-7,-,-,TGTGCCAGCGGCCTAGAGGGCCTTTCCTACGAGCAGTACTTC,CASGLEGLSYEQYF
TRBV5-4,TRBJ2-1,-,TRBD1,TGTGCCAGCAGCCTCCGGGACAGATTTCACAATGAGCAGTTCTTC,CASSLRDRFHNEQFF
TRBV9,TRBJ2-1,-,TRBD2,TGTGCCAGCAGCGTAGTTAGCGGGAGGGCCTACAATGAGCAGTTCTTC,CASSVVSGRAYNEQFF
TRBV11-1,TRBJ1-1,-,TRBD1,TGTGCCAGCAGCTTACTCGACAGGGGGTACACTGAAGCTTTCTTT,CASSLLDRGYTEAFF
TRBV9,TRBJ2-3,-,TRBD2,TGTGCCAGCAGCGCACTAGCGGGAGGAGGCCCCGGCACAGATACGCAGTATTTT,CASSALAGGGPGTDTQYF
TRBV27,TRBJ2-7,-,-,TGTGCCAGCAGTTTAAATAGGGGCCCCTCCTACGAGCAGTACTTC,CASSLNRGPSYEQYF
TRBV29-1,TRBJ2-7,-,-,TGCAGCGTTGAATCAGGGGTTTACGAGCAGTACTTC,CSVESGVYEQYF
TRBV11-2,TRBJ2-7,-,TRBD2,TGTGCCAGCAGCTTTAGCGGGAATCCCTCCTACGAGCAGTACTTC,CASSFSGNPSYEQYF
TRBV29-1,TRBJ1-1,-,-,TGCAGCGGTGCCCTAGCCACTGAAGCTTTCTTT,CSGALATEAFF
TRBV5-6,TRBJ2-7,-,-,TGTGCCAGCAGCTTGGGGCAGCCTCGGGGGCAGTACTTC,CASSLGQPRGQYF
TRBV9,TRBJ2-7,once,-,TGTGCCAGCAGCGTAGGTCCGGATGATTTCAGGGAGCAGTACTTC,CASSVGPDDFREQYF
TRBV6-1,TRBJ1-2,-,TRBD1,TGTGCCAGCAGCCTCCAGACAGGGGCGAGCTATGGCTACACCTTC,CASSLQTGASYGYTF
TRBV27,TRBJ1-5,-,-,TGTGCCAGCAGTCCCCATCCGGGAGGCAATCAGCCCCAGCATTTT,CASSPHPGGNQPQHF
TRBV28,TRBJ1-5,-,TRBD1,TGTGCCAGCAGTGTCCGACAGGGAACCCAGGGTAGCGATCAGCCCCAGCATTTT,CASSVRQGTQGSDQPQHF
TRBV5-6,TRBJ2-5,-,-,TGTGCCAGCAGCTTGATCATCCAAGAGACCCAGTACTTC,CASSLIIQETQYF